What follows are 10 T cell receptor beta chains derived from one specimen sequenced in a study of shared clonotypes between healthy human individuals. Measured with immunoSEQ multiplex PCR; TCRdb has only the in-frame clones, and not every one. The table lists 550,000 to 700,000 clones, about three quarters of them singletons. The source material was memory CD4+ T cells sorted from blood. The subset is: CD45RA-negative fraction. The receptors here all came from a woman aged 25-40 years in good health.

This rearrangement joins TRBV9 to TRBJ1-5; D is unresolved. The length of the CDR3 is 15 residues. The V gene's germline CDR1 is SGDLS and CDR2 YYNGEE. Between the trimmed V and J ends, which lost 0 bases and 4 bases, there was a span of 11 bases. The CDR3 protein is CASSVGIGWNQPQHF. The CDR3 nucleotides read TGTGCCAGCAGCGTAGGGATTGGGTGGAATCAGCCCCAGCATTTT.

This clone has a handful of counts. This chain connects TRBV7-6 to TRBJ2-3, with a weak D call TRBD1 (6 bases). CDR1 and CDR2 from the germline V gene are SGHVS and FNYEAQ. The CDR3 consists of 16 residues. Trimming took off 5 bases at V and 8 bases at J, with 23 bases between the two ends. CDR3 nucleotides: TGTGCCAGCAGCCATGGGGGCGACGCTCCTGCCGGTACGCAGTATTTT. This translates into CASSHGGDAPAGTQYF.

This clone has a handful of counts. The chain joins TRBV7-7 to TRBJ1-5; tentative D call: TRBD1 (6 bases). The CDR3 consists of 15 residues. Germline CDR1 reads SSHAT; CDR2 reads FNYEAQ (reference sequence). The V and J ends lost 6 bases and 6 bases respectively, with 18 bases between them. The CDR3 sequence is CASRHTGYHGQPQHF. The CDR3 DNA reads TGTGCCAGCAGACATACAGGGTATCACGGTCAGCCCCAGCATTTT.

The chain has TRBV19 and TRBJ2-1; TRBD2 aligns across 10 bases. Trimming removed 1 base from V and 9 bases from J; junction bases left unmatched: 6. This CDR3 comprises 15 residues. Germline V CDR1 and CDR2: LNHDA, SQIVND (reference sequence). This chain's CDR3 is CASSIVVAGGSEQFF. CDR3 sequence (DNA): TGTGCCAGTAGTATAGTGGTAGCGGGAGGCAGTGAGCAGTTCTTC.

This clone was detected once. Other DNA sequences of this sample code for an identical CDR3. The gene calls are TRBV29-1 and TRBJ1-2; D gene ambiguous. V lost 4 bases to trimming and J lost 5 bases, with 8 bases between them. The V gene's germline CDR1 is SQVTM and CDR2 ANQGSEA. The CDR3 length is 11 residues. CDR3 coding DNA: TGCAGCGTTGTTTCGGGGTATGGCTACACCTTC. It is translated as CSVVSGYGYTF.

V and J are TRBV7-6 and TRBJ1-5; D possibly corresponds to TRBD1 (5 bases). The CDR3 sequence is 15 residues long. V lost 4 bases to trimming and J lost 1 base, with 11 bases between them. Per the germline V gene, CDR1 is SGHVS and CDR2 is FNYEAQ. The CDR3 reads CASSSNRDSNQPQHF. For the CDR3, the DNA is TGTGCCAGCAGCTCGAACCGGGACAGCAATCAGCCCCAGCATTTT.

The chain uses TRBV10-2 and TRBJ2-7; TRBD1 might be the D (6 bases). Germline CDR1 reads WSHSY; CDR2 reads SAAADI. Trimming took 6 bases from V and 7 from J, leaving 16 bases between them. The CDR3 is made up of 13 amino acids. CDR3 DNA sequence: TGCGCCAGCAGCCGGGACAACGCGTATGAGCAGTACTTC. Encoded protein: CASSRDNAYEQYF.

This chain links TRBV30 with TRBJ1-4; D gene unclear. The CDR3 is 15 residues long. The germline V gene has CDR1 GTSNPN and CDR2 SVGIG (reference sequence). The V end lost 0 bases, the J end lost 4 bases, and 12 bases lay between the germline ends. CDR3 region: CAWSVPVSVNEKLFF. CDR3 in DNA: TGTGCCTGGAGTGTACCCGTCAGTGTTAATGAAAAACTGTTTTTT.

This clone appeared once. The genes are TRBV19 and TRBJ2-7, with D possibly TRBD1 on 6 matching bases. The V end was cut by 6 bases, the J end by 2 bases, with 14 bases between. From germline, CDR1 is LNHDA and CDR2 SQIVND (reference sequence). The CDR3 contains 14 residues. The CDR3 sequence is CASRDTGFAYEQYF. CDR3 nucleotide sequence: TGTGCCAGTAGAGATACAGGGTTCGCCTACGAGCAGTACTTC. The full variable domain, completed using reference TRBV19 and TRBJ2-7, is DGGITQSPKYLFRKEGQNVTLSCEQNLNHDAMYWYRQDPGQGLRLIYYSQIVNDFQKGDIAEGYSVSREKKESFPLTVTSAQKNPTAFYLCASRDTGFAYEQYFGPGTRLTVT.

This chain uses TRBV7-2 with TRBJ2-2; TRBD1 matches 10 bases. Trimming removed 7 bases from V and 5 bases from J; junction bases left unmatched: 7. This CDR3 comprises 15 residues. Germline-derived CDR1 and CDR2 are SGHTA and FQGNSA. CDR3 DNA: TGTGCCAGCACCCGACAGGGGGCCGGAACCGGGGAGCTGTTTTTT. Translated, it gives CASTRQGAGTGELFF.